This T cell receptor (beta chain) is drawn from a study of T cell responses to AZD1222 COVID-19 vaccine. Clones were read by immunoSEQ multiplex PCR, and TCRdb kept only the in-frame ones, dropping some. The sample contains 130,000 or so clones, 80% to 95% of which appear only once. This CDR3 has 14 residues. From germline, CDR1 is SGHDT and CDR2 YYEEEE. V was cut by 1 base and J by 3 bases, with 10 bases left in between. The sequence was collected from an adult who received the AZD1222 COVID-19 vaccine. The sample consisted of peripheral blood, taken 28 days after the second AZD1222 dose. V usage is TRBV5-6 and J usage is TRBJ1-2; D ambiguous. CDR3 nucleotides: TGTGCCAGCAGCTTGTCGGCCATCGACTATGGCTACACCTTC. Translated: CASSLSAIDYGYTF.